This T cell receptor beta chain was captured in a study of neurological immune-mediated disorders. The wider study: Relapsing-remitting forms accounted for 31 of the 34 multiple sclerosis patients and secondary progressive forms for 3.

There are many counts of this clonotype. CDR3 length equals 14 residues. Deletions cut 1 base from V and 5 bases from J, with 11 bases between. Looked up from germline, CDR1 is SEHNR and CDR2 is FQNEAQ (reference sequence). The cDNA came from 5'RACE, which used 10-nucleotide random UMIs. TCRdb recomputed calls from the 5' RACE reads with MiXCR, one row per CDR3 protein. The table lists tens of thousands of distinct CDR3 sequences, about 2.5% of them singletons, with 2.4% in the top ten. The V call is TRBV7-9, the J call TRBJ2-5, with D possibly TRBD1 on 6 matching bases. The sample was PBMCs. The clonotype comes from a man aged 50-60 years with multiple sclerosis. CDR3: CASSLVAGVETQYF. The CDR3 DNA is TGTGCCAGCAGCTTAGTTGCAGGGGTGGAGACCCAGTACTTC.